This T cell receptor beta chain was obtained from a study of blood T cell repertoires in COVID-19 (dated by TCRdb to 2019 to 2021). General notes on the study: Samples covering the acute and convalescent phases of COVID-19 were provided by collaborators in the United States, Italy and Spain. Sample metadata almost always included a de-identified subject ID, COVID-19 status, age in years and sex. A freely available public database, intended as a resource for researchers studying the immune response to SARS-CoV-2, is where the repertoires were released. HLA class I and class II types, where available, came from metadata supplied by the sample provider rather than from assay-based typing. Deeply sampled blood TCRbeta repertoires from subjects exposed to, actively infected with, or recovered from COVID-19 were included in the dataset. The material from the prospective study consisted of cDNA or gDNA derived from T cells, B-cell-depleted T cells, or PBMCs. The samples were drawn from two sources: the first 160 participants of the ongoing ImmuneRACE study, and some 1,300 subjects contributed by 6 global collaborators.

Beyond this particular receptor, the publication reports: The amount of clinical and demographic metadata varied by source and participant and was provided uncurated.

The germline V gene encodes CDR1 SQVTM and CDR2 ANQGSEA. V sheds 5 bases and J sheds 0 bases, leaving 11 bases between their ends. The CDR3 numbers 14 residues from cysteine through phenylalanine. The CDR3 DNA has 42 bases and is translated from base 1. Details on this clone: Its antigen is not yet known. The sample holds no much larger clone one base away, and base qualities are not on file.

Enrolling through a virtual design, the prospective study's participants ranged in age from roughly 18 to 95 years and lived across about two dozen United States geographic areas. To assign participants to cohorts, the prospective study relied on clinical history that participants themselves reported in a screening survey and a study questionnaire. Each participant in the prospective study had whole blood, serum and a nasopharyngeal or oropharyngeal swab collected by mobile phlebotomists. Prospective study participants could optionally give additional blood draws and questionnaires over an approximately 2-month period. Before DNA extraction, prospective study blood samples were shipped either frozen or at room temperature. TCRbeta CDR3 regions were amplified from genomic DNA by means of the immunoSEQ Assay, a bias-controlled multiplex PCR. As for the original processing: The number of nucleated cells in each sample was estimated from the amplification of reference gene primers within the assay. To quantify the absolute abundance of each unique TCRbeta CDR3 rearrangement, sequence reads were collapsed and filtered. For each sample, productive Simpson clonality was calculated as the square root of Simpson's diversity index over productive rearrangements. The clones in this table, taken by TCRdb from immuneACCESS, are in-frame only. Not every clone is retained; where verified, under half of the shortfall comes from an unresolved V gene, and the cause of the rest is unknown. That table furnishes V, J and clone size, whereas the DNA furnished D and trimming. This sample holds 250,000 or so clones; over 80% were observed only once. In total, the top ten clones hold approximately 1.2% of the sample.

The origin of this receptor is a human donor in a cohort exposed to, infected with or recovered from COVID-19 (not recorded which). The donor label of this sample is uncertain. The source material was PBMCs or T cells enriched from blood (not recorded which). The chain is encoded by TRBV29-1 joined to TRBJ2-1; a tentative D call is TRBD2 (5 bases match). The nucleotides are TGCAGCGTTCGGACTGATAGCTCCTACAATGAGCAGTTCTTC. The translation is CSVRTDSSYNEQFF.